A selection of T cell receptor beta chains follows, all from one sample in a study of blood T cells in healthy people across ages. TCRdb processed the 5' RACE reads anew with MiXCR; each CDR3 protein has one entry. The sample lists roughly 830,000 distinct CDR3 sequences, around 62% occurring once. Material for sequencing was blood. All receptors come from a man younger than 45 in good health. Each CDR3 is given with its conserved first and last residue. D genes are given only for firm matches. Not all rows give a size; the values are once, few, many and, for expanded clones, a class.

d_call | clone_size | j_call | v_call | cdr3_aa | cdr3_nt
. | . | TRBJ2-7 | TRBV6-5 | CASSYSREGHSYEQYF | TGTGCCAGCAGTTACTCGAGAGAGGGGCACTCCTACGAGCAGTACTTC
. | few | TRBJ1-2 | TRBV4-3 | CASSPPSGNYGYTF | TGCGCCAGCAGCCCCCCCTCGGGGAACTATGGCTACACCTTC
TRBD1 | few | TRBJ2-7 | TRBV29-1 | CSVEGDRSSSYEQYF | TGCAGCGTTGAAGGGGACAGGTCTAGCTCCTACGAGCAGTACTTC
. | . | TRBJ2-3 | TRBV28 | CASSLYAGGGFTDTQYF | TGTGCCAGCAGTTTATACGCTGGAGGGGGCTTCACAGATACGCAGTATTTT
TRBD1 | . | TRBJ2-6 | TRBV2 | CASSAFGQGAGANVLTF | TGTGCCAGCAGTGCCTTTGGACAGGGAGCTGGGGCCAACGTCCTGACTTTC
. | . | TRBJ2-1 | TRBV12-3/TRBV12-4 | CASRTGGYEQFF | TGTGCCAGCAGAACGGGGGGCTATGAGCAGTTCTTC
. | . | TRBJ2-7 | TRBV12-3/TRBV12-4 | CASTPHSDYEQYF | TGTGCCAGCACCCCCCATAGCGATTACGAGCAGTACTTC
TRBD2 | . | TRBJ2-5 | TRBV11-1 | CASSHGLAGEQETQYF | TGTGCCAGCAGTCATGGACTAGCGGGGGAACAAGAGACCCAGTACTTC
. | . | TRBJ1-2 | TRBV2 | CASSEIRGIYGYTF | TGTGCCAGCAGTGAAATACGGGGGATCTATGGCTACACCTTC
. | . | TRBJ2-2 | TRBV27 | CASSLGLGTTTGELFF | TGTGCCAGCAGCCTAGGACTTGGGACAACCACCGGGGAGCTGTTTTTT
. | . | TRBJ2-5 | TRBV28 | CASSLKQNQETQYF | TGTGCCAGCAGTTTAAAACAGAACCAAGAGACCCAGTACTTC
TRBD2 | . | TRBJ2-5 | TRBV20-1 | CSARLAGMETQYF | TGCAGTGCTAGGCTAGCGGGGATGGAGACCCAGTACTTC